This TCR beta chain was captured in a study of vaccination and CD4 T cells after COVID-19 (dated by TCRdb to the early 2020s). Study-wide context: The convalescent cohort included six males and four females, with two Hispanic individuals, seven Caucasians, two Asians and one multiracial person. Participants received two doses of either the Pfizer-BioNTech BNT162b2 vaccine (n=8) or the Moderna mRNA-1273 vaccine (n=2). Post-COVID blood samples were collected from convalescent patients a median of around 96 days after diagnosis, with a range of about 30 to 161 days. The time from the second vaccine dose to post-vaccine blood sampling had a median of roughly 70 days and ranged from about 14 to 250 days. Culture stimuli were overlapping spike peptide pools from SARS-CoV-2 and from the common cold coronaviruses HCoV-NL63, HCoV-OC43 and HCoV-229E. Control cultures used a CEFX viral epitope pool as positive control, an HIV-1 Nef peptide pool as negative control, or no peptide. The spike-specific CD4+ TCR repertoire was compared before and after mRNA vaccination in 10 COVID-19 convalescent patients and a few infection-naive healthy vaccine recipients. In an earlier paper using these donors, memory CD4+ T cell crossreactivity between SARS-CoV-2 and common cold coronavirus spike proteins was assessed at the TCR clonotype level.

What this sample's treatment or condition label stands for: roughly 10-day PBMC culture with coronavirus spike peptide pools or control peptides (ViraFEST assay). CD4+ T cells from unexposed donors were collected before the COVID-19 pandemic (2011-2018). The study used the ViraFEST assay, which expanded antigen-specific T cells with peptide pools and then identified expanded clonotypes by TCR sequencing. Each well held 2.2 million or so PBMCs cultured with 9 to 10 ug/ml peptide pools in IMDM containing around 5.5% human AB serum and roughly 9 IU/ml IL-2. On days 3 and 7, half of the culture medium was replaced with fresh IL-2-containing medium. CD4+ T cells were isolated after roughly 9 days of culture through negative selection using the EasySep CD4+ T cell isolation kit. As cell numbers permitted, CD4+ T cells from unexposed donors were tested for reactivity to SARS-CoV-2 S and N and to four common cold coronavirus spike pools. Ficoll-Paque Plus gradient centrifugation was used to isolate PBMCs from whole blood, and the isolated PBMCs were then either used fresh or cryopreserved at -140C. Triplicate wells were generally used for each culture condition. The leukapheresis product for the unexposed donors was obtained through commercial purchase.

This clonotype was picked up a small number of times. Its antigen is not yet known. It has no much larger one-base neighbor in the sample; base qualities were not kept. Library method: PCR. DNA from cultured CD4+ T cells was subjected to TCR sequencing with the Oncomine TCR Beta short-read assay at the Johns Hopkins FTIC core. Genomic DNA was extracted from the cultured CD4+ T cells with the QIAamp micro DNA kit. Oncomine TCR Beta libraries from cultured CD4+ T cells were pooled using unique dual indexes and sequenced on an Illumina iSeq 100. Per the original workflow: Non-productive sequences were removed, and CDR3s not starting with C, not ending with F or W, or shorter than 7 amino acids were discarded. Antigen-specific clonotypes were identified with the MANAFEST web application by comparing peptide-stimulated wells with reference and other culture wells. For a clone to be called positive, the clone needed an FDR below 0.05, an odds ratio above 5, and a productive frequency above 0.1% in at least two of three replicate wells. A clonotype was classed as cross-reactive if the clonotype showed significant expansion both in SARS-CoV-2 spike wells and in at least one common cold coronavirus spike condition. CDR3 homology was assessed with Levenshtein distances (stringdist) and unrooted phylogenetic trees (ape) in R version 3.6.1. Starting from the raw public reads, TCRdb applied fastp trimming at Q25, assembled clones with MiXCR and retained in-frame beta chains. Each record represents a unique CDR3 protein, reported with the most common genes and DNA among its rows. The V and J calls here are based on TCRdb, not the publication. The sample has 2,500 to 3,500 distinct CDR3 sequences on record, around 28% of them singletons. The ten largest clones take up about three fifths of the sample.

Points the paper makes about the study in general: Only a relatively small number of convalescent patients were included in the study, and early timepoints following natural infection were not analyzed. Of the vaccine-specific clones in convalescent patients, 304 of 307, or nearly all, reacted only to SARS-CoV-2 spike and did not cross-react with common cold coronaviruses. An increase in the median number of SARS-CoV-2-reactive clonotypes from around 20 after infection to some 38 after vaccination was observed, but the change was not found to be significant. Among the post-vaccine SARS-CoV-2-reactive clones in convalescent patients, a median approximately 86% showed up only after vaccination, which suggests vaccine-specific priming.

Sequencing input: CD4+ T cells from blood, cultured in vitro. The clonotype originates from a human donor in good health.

The CDR3 corresponds to CANSIRDGPLGGYTF. The DNA sequence reads TGTGCCAACTCGATCCGGGACGGCCCGCTTGGCGGCTACACCTTC. The rearrangement combines TRBV27 with TRBJ1-2, and perhaps TRBD1 as D gene, on 5 matching bases. The germline V gene (reference sequence) sets CDR1 to MNHEY and CDR2 to SMNVEV. The CDR3 spans 15 residues, from the cysteine through the phenylalanine. Only the CDR3 DNA is retained, 45 bases long and in frame from the first base. At the junction V is shortened by 10 bases and J by 8 bases, with 26 bases in between.